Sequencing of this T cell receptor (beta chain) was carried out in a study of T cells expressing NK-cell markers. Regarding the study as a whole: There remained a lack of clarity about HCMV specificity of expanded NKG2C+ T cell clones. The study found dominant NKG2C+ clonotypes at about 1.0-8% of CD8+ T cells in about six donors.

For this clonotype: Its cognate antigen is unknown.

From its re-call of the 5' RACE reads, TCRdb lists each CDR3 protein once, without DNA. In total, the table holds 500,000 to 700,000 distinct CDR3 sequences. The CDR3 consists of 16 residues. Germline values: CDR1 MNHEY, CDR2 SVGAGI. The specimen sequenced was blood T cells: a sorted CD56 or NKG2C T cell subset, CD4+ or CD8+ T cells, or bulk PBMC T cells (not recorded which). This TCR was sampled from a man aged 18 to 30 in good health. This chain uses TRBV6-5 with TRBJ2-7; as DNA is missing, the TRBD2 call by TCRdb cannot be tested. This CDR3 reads CASSYSGPFSSYEQYF.